These 31 T cell receptor beta chains share one sample of origin, sequenced in a study of blood T cell repertoires in COVID-19. This table comes from immunoSEQ multiplex PCR, and its TCRdb copy is limited to in-frame clones, with some not included. The table lists roughly 90,000 clones, about 85% of them singletons. The specimen sequenced was peripheral blood. These receptors all stem from a human donor in a cohort sampled during active COVID-19.

V is TRBV11-2 and J is TRBJ2-7, with 7 bases fitting TRBD1. V lost 2 bases to trimming and J lost 6 bases; unmatched junction nucleotides: 7. The germline V gene has CDR1 SGHAT and CDR2 FQNNGV. This CDR3 is built from 14 residues. The CDR3 sequence is CASSLFASGGEQYF. The CDR3 DNA follows: TGTGCCAGCAGCTTATTCGCATCAGGGGGCGAGCAGTACTTC.

The rearrangement joins TRBV18 to TRBJ1-1; D is ambiguous. The length of the CDR3 is 14 residues. Germline V CDR1 and CDR2: KGHSH, LQKENI. Trimming cost V 3 bases and J 0 bases, with 8 bases left between them. The CDR3: CASSPSSVNTEAFF. CDR3 in DNA: TGTGCCAGCTCACCGAGTTCGGTGAACACTGAAGCTTTCTTT.

V usage is TRBV21-1 and J usage is TRBJ2-1; TRBD2, as called in the table, went unchecked against the DNA. TRBV21-1 is a listed pseudogene. This CDR3 is 17 amino acids long. The CDR3 DNA reads TGTGCCAGCAGCAAAGTGCTAGCGGGGAGCTCCTACAATGAGCAGTTCTTC. It is translated as CASSKVLAGSSYNEQFF.

The chain recombines TRBV10-3 with TRBJ2-3; maybe TRBD1 (5 bases). Germline V gives CDR1 ENHRY, CDR2 SYGVKD. The CDR3 consists of 15 residues. Deletions cut 5 bases from V and 1 base from J, with 13 bases between. The CDR3 bases are TGTGCCATCAGTTTTGGCCAGGGCGGCACAGATACGCAGTATTTT. The encoded protein is CAISFGQGGTDTQYF.

The chain recombines TRBV9 with TRBJ2-3; 9 bases are a match to TRBD2. Germline CDR1 reads SGDLS; CDR2 reads YYNGEE. The V segment lost 0 bases and the J segment 4 bases; nucleotides outside the gene matches: 3. The CDR3 extends over 15 amino acids. The CDR3 reads CASSVAGGRADTQYF. The CDR3 coding sequence is TGTGCCAGCAGCGTAGCTGGCGGGAGGGCAGATACGCAGTATTTT. Full variable domain (outside the CDR3, taken from reference TRBV9 and TRBJ2-3): DSGVTQTPKHLITATGQRVTLRCSPRSGDLSVYWYQQSLDQGLQFLIQYYNGEERAKGNILERFSAQQFPDLHSELNLSSLELGDSALYFCASSVAGGRADTQYFGPGTRLTVL.

This chain uses TRBV5-1 with TRBJ1-6; TRBD1 aligns across 7 bases. The CDR3 is 17 amino acids. V shed 0 bases and J 10 bases; nucleotides not matched to a gene: 13. CDR1 and CDR2 (germline): SGHRS, YFSETQ. CDR3 sequence (DNA): TGCGCCAGCAGCTTGGAACCCGGGACAGCCGGCCGGTCACCCCTCCACTTT. Its translation is CASSLEPGTAGRSPLHF.

The chain combines TRBV30 with TRBJ1-1, with 7 bases identical to TRBD1. This CDR3 spans 16 amino acids. Germline loops: CDR1 GTSNPN, CDR2 SVGIG (reference sequence). After removal of 2 bases from V and 5 bases from J, the junction contained 14 bases not matched to a gene. The CDR3 sequence is CAWSPPNRGRWTEAFF. The DNA of the CDR3 is TGTGCCTGGAGTCCACCTAACAGGGGCCGGTGGACTGAAGCTTTCTTT. Filled out from reference TRBV30 and TRBJ1-1, the complete variable domain reads SQTIHQWPATLVQPVGSPLSLECTVEGTSNPNLYWYRQAAGRGLQLLFYSVGIGQISSEVPQNLSASRPQDRQFILSSKKLLLSDSGFYLCAWSPPNRGRWTEAFFGQGTRLTVV.

The genes are TRBV2 and TRBJ1-1; 8 positions agree with TRBD1. The CDR3 loop spans 14 amino acids. Losses at the gene ends were 7 bases for V and 8 bases for J; bases not matched to a gene: 12. From germline, CDR1 is SNHLY and CDR2 FYNNEI. The CDR3 reads CASTSMGQALEAFF. In DNA, the CDR3 is TGTGCCAGCACCTCAATGGGACAGGCCCTGGAAGCTTTCTTT.

J is TRBJ2-5 and V is TRBV24-1; D is perhaps TRBD2 (6 bases). Trimming removed 3 bases at V and 3 bases at J, with 7 bases between. Germline CDR1 reads KGHDR; CDR2 reads SFDVKD. This CDR3 has 13 amino acids. The CDR3 here is CATSDIAEETQYF. CDR3 nucleotide sequence: TGTGCCACCAGTGATATAGCGGAAGAGACCCAGTACTTC.

The rearrangement joins TRBV2 to TRBJ2-3, with 12 bases matching TRBD2. Germline loops: CDR1 SNHLY, CDR2 FYNNEI. V gave up 7 bases and J gave up 4 bases; unmatched junction bases: 6. The CDR3 extends over 15 amino acids. The CDR3 DNA reads as TGTGCCAGCACCGAACTAGCGGGGGGCTCAGATACGCAGTATTTT. This sequence encodes CASTELAGGSDTQYF.

The chain joins TRBV3-1 (or the pseudogene TRBV3-2) to TRBJ1-2; 7 positions agree with TRBD1. CDR1 and CDR2 from the germline V gene are LGHDT and YNNKEL (reference sequence). The V and J ends lost 4 bases and 8 bases, in that order; junction bases with no gene match: 16. CDR3 length: 16 residues. The CDR3 DNA reads TGTGCCAGCAGCCCCCGACAGGGATTGTTACTATACGGCTACACCTTC. This translates into CASSPRQGLLLYGYTF.

The chain links TRBV20-1 to TRBJ2-1; the D is unclear. The CDR3 runs 10 residues. Germline values: CDR1 DFQATT, CDR2 SNEGSKA (reference sequence). Trimming removed 6 bases from V and 15 bases from J, with 15 bases in between. This CDR3 is CSATNERVFF. CDR3 sequence (DNA): TGCAGTGCGACCAACGAGCGTGTGTTCTTC.

This clone was observed once. The rearrangement joins TRBV7-3 to TRBJ2-3; D is ambiguous. V was cut by 1 base and J by 2 bases, with 10 bases left in between. This CDR3 contains 15 residues. Germline CDR1 reads SGHTA; CDR2 reads FQGTGA. CDR3 DNA: TGTGCCAGCAGCTTAAACCTAGTAGACACAGATACGCAGTATTTT. Its translation is CASSLNLVDTDTQYF.

This clone was seen a handful of times. The gene calls are TRBV4-3 and TRBJ2-3; TRBD1 aligns across 10 bases. Germline values: CDR1 LGHNA, CDR2 YSLEER. After removal of 1 base from V and 5 bases from J, the junction contained 9 bases not matched to a gene. There are 17 residues in the CDR3. The CDR3 DNA reads as TGCGCCAGCAGCCAAGGCGGACAGGGGGGACGGGTAGATACGCAGTATTTT. This sequence encodes CASSQGGQGGRVDTQYF.

The rearrangement joins TRBV7-2 to TRBJ1-6; 10 nucleotides line up with TRBD1. The germline V gene encodes CDR1 SGHTA and CDR2 FQGNSA. The V gene end was trimmed by 4 bases and the J gene end by 7 bases; junction bases not matched to a gene: 10. This CDR3 has 17 residues. CDR3 bases: TGTGCCAGCAGCTCAGCGAGACAGGGGGCTGGGAATTCACCCCTCCACTTT. Its translation: CASSSARQGAGNSPLHF. The full variable domain, in which reference TRBV7-2 and TRBJ1-6 provide the parts outside the CDR3, is GAGVSQSPSNKVTEKGKDVELRCDPISGHTALYWYRQSLGQGLEFLIYFQGNSAPDKSGLPSDRFSAERTGGSVSTLTIQRTQQEDSAVYLCASSSARQGAGNSPLHFGNGTRLTVT.

This rearrangement joins TRBV18 to TRBJ1-4; weak D call: TRBD1 (5 bases). Trimming took 7 bases from V and 1 from J, leaving 7 bases between them. Germline V CDR1 and CDR2: KGHSH, LQKENI. The CDR3 is 13 amino acids. CDR3 loop: CASYQGTNEKLFF. The CDR3 nucleotides are TGTGCCAGCTATCAGGGAACTAATGAAAAACTGTTTTTT.

The CDR3 nucleotides are TGCGCCAGCAGCCAAGATAACGGGAATTTCAATGAGCAGTTCTTC. It codes for CASSQDNGNFNEQFF. V usage is TRBV4-1 and J usage is TRBJ2-1, with D perhaps matching TRBD2 (5 bases). Germline CDR1 MGHRA, CDR2 YSYEKL. CDR3 size: 15 residues. V dropped 0 bases and J dropped 6 bases, with 12 bases sitting between them.

V gene TRBV30 combines with J gene TRBJ2-3; 12 bases agree with TRBD2. The CDR3 loop spans 18 amino acids. The trim removed 2 bases at V and 2 bases at J, leaving 11 bases unmatched. From germline, CDR1 is GTSNPN and CDR2 SVGIG (reference sequence). The DNA for the CDR3 is TGTGCCTGGAGTAGGACTAGCGGGGTATCAAGGGCCACAGATACGCAGTATTTT. It encodes CAWSRTSGVSRATDTQYF.

V gene TRBV2 combines with J gene TRBJ1-2; unclear D gene. The CDR3 runs 11 residues. Per the germline V gene, CDR1 is SNHLY and CDR2 is FYNNEI. V was pared by 4 bases and J by 5 bases, with 5 bases between. The CDR3 sequence: CASSANYGYTF. In nucleotides, the CDR3 is TGTGCCAGCAGTGCAAATTATGGCTACACCTTC.

The chain joins TRBV6-6 to TRBJ2-1; 12 bases are shared with TRBD2. The germline V gene encodes CDR1 MNHNY and CDR2 SVGAGI (reference sequence). The junction had 16 bases not matched to a gene; V was cut back by 5 bases and J by 8 bases. The CDR3 contains 18 residues. The CDR3 loop reads CASSPYSTSGSRRYEQFF. CDR3 sequence (DNA): TGTGCCAGCAGTCCCTACTCGACTAGCGGGAGCCGCCGGTATGAGCAGTTCTTC.

The chain couples TRBV10-3 to TRBJ1-1; 9 positions agree with TRBD1. This CDR3 region has 13 residues. Trimming removed 6 bases from V and 4 bases from J; junction bases left unmatched: 3. The germline gives CDR1 ENHRY, CDR2 SYGVKD. This CDR3 is CAIRDRGSTEAFF. CDR3 bases: TGTGCCATCAGGGACAGGGGAAGCACTGAAGCTTTCTTT.

For the CDR3, the DNA is TGTGCCAGCAATTCCCAGGGGAACACTGAAGCTTTCTTT. Translated: CASNSQGNTEAFF. This rearrangement joins TRBV12-3 or TRBV12-4 to TRBJ1-1, with a tentative D call TRBD1 (5 bases). The CDR3 has 13 residues. Trimming left V 7 bases short and J 1 base short, with 10 bases between.

The CDR3, as DNA: TGTGCCAGCAGCCACGGGGAGAACACTGAAGCTTTCTTT. Its protein is CASSHGENTEAFF. The rearrangement joins TRBV27 to TRBJ1-1; no reliable D call. V lost 6 bases, J lost 1 base, and 9 bases lay in between. This CDR3 region has 13 residues. CDR1 MNHEY and CDR2 SMNVEV come from the germline V gene (reference sequence).

The rearrangement links TRBV30 to TRBJ1-6; D not resolved. CDR1 GTSNPN and CDR2 SVGIG come from the germline V gene (reference sequence). CDR3 length: 12 residues. The ends were cut back, 3 bases at V and 9 bases at J, with 9 bases in the middle. The CDR3 reads CAWSEALSPLHF. As DNA, the CDR3 is TGTGCCTGGAGCGAGGCCCTTTCACCCCTCCACTTT.

The chain carries TRBV5-6 and TRBJ2-1; TRBD1 agrees at 10 bases. V lost 4 bases to trimming and J lost 9 bases; unmatched junction nucleotides: 7. The germline V gene encodes CDR1 SGHDT and CDR2 YYEEEE. There are 14 residues in the CDR3. This CDR3 reads CASSRGQGIGEQFF. The CDR3 DNA reads as TGTGCCAGCAGCCGGGGACAGGGGATAGGTGAGCAGTTCTTC.

The rearrangement links TRBV30 to TRBJ1-1, with a weak D call TRBD1 (6 bases). With 3 bases removed from V and 5 bases from J, the gap between germline ends came to 13 bases. Germline V gene data show CDR1 as GTSNPN and CDR2 as SVGIG (reference sequence). The CDR3 is 13 amino acids. The CDR3: CAWRQGQGTEAFF. The CDR3 DNA sequence: TGTGCCTGGAGGCAAGGGCAGGGGACTGAAGCTTTCTTT.

For this clone: One end of the junction varies from germline; a read error may be responsible. V usage is TRBV7-7 and J usage is TRBJ2-5, with TRBD1 matching 11 bases. The CDR3 contains 15 residues. Germline CDR1 is SSHAT and CDR2 is FNYEAQ (reference sequence). The CDR3 protein is CASSRGTGGGETQYF. Written as DNA, the CDR3 is TGTGCTAGCAGCCGGGGGACAGGGGGTGGGGAGACCCAGTACTTC.

The chain carries TRBV10-3 and TRBJ2-7; 8 bases are a match to TRBD1. The CDR3 is 13 residues long. V shed 6 bases, J shed 5 bases, and the junction held 6 bases outside the gene matches. Germline V CDR1 and CDR2: ENHRY, SYGVKD. The DNA of the CDR3 is TGTGCCATCAGCGACAGGGGTGAGAACGAGCAGTACTTC. Protein product: CAISDRGENEQYF.

This clone was recorded once. The genes are TRBV9 and TRBJ2-3; TRBD2 matches 10 bases. V was pared by 4 bases and J by 3 bases, with 5 bases of the junction left unmatched. The CDR3 sequence is 15 residues long. CDR1 SGDLS and CDR2 YYNGEE come from the germline V gene. The CDR3 spells CASSPERGGTDTQYF. CDR3 nucleotide sequence: TGTGCCAGCAGCCCCGAGCGGGGGGGTACAGATACGCAGTATTTT.

The sample holds a few counts of this clone. This chain links TRBV6-6 with TRBJ2-7, with 8 positions matching TRBD1. The germline V gene encodes CDR1 MNHNY and CDR2 SVGAGI (reference sequence). This CDR3 comprises 16 residues. The J segment lost 1 base and the V segment lost 0 bases, leaving 5 bases of the junction unmatched. This CDR3 reads CASSYSMRQGSYEQYF. The CDR3 nucleotides read TGTGCCAGCAGTTACTCGATGAGACAGGGGTCCTACGAGCAGTACTTC.

This rearrangement joins TRBV7-2 to TRBJ2-7; tentatively, D is TRBD2 (6 bases). The CDR3 length is 14 residues. V dropped 0 bases and J dropped 6 bases, with 12 bases sitting between them. CDR1 SGHTA and CDR2 FQGNSA come from the germline V gene. The CDR3 nucleotides are TGTGCCAGCAGCTTAGCGGGGGGAAAGCGCGAGCAGTACTTC. Translation: CASSLAGGKREQYF.